This is a list of T cell receptor beta chains from one sample in a study of CD8+CD57+ T cells in acquired aplastic anemia. TCRdb fed the reads into MiXCR, producing one record per CDR3 protein. The table shows under 250,000 distinct CDR3 sequences, with 34% occurring only once. Sequencing was performed on sorted CD4+, CD8+, or CD8+CD57+ T cells (not recorded which) from PBMCs. These receptors were obtained from a human donor in good health, serving as a control. CDR3s include the opening cysteine and the closing phenylalanine or tryptophan. A D gene is named only where the DNA matches it firmly. Clone size is given for some rows only: seen once, a few or many times, or a class if the clone is expanded.

clone size	V gene	J gene	D gene	CDR3 DNA	CDR3 protein
many	TRBV6-5	TRBJ2-5	TRBD2	TGTGCCAGCCAGGTTAGCGGGAGTCAAGAGACCCAGTACTTC	CASQVSGSQETQYF
few	TRBV6-6	TRBJ1-3	-	TGTGCCAGCAGGTCGCCTCTCGGGGGGGGAGGAAACACCATATATTTT	CASRSPLGGGGNTIYF
many	TRBV5-4	TRBJ2-7	TRBD1	TGTGCCAGCAGGAGGGACAGGGAATCCTACGAGCAGTACTTC	CASRRDRESYEQYF
-	TRBV9	TRBJ1-1	-	TGTGCCAGCAGCGTAGATCCAATTCAAGACACTGAAGCTTTCTTT	CASSVDPIQDTEAFF
-	TRBV20-1	TRBJ2-2	-	TGCAGTGCTAGAGATGTAGAAAGGACCGGGGAGCTGTTTTTT	CSARDVERTGELFF
many	TRBV7-6	TRBJ2-3	TRBD2	TGTGCCAGCAGCTTAGTCGCGGGGGGGGATACGCAGTATTTT	CASSLVAGGDTQYF
few	TRBV10-3	TRBJ2-3	TRBD2	TGTGCCATCAGACCCGGGGGGGAGGCAGATACGCAGTATTTT	CAIRPGGEADTQYF
few	TRBV12-3/TRBV12-4	TRBJ2-1	-	TGTGCCAGCAGTTTTCGGCGAGACGTGGGGAGCTCCTACAATGAGCAGTTCTTC	CASSFRRDVGSSYNEQFF
-	TRBV10-3	TRBJ1-1	-	TGTGCCATCAGTGATTTTGGCAGGCATGAAGCTTTCTTT	CAISDFGRHEAFF
-	TRBV18	TRBJ1-6	-	TGTGCCAGCTCACCGGGGACCCCTGTAAGGGGATCACCCCTCCACTTT	CASSPGTPVRGSPLHF
few	TRBV5-1	TRBJ2-3	TRBD1	TGCGCCAGCAGCCGGGACAGGGGAGGGATCAGCACAGATACGCAGTATTTT	CASSRDRGGISTDTQYF
-	TRBV7-7	TRBJ2-7	-	TGTGCTAGCAGCTTGGAGGCTGAATCCTACGAGCAGTACTTC	CASSLEAESYEQYF
-	TRBV18	TRBJ2-1	-	TGTGCCAGCTCACTAACTACAGGGTCGAGTGAGCAGTTCTTC	CASSLTTGSSEQFF
-	TRBV20-1	TRBJ2-3	TRBD2	TGCAGTGCTAGAAGGGGGACTAGCGGGAGGGCTCATGGGCCAGATACGCAGTATTTT	CSARRGTSGRAHGPDTQYF
-	TRBV9	TRBJ1-1	-	TGTGCCAGCAGCCCCAGTGGAGTGGCTGAAGCTTTCTTT	CASSPSGVAEAFF
few	TRBV6-1	TRBJ2-3	-	TGTGCCAGCAGTGTCGCCAATACGCAGTATTTT	CASSVANTQYF
-	TRBV9	TRBJ2-1	-	TGTGCCAGCAGCGTAGGACTAGGGGCGCGGACCTACAATGAGCAGTTCTTC	CASSVGLGARTYNEQFF
many	TRBV7-2	TRBJ2-5	TRBD2	TGTGCCAGCAGCCCACCACTAGCGGGCCAAGAGACCCAGTACTTC	CASSPPLAGQETQYF
many	TRBV7-2	TRBJ2-7	-	TGTGCCAGCAGCTTAGCTCCAGGGAGCTCCTACGAGCAGTACTTC	CASSLAPGSSYEQYF
-	TRBV9	TRBJ2-2	-	TGTGCCAGCAGCGTTGAGACGGGGGCGACCGGGGAGCTGTTTTTT	CASSVETGATGELFF
many	TRBV29-1	TRBJ1-2	-	TGCAGCGTTGAAGAAGGCCTCAATAACTATGGCTACACCTTC	CSVEEGLNNYGYTF
-	TRBV11-2	TRBJ1-2	-	TGTGCCAGCAGCTCTTCAGGGAGATATGGCTACACCTTC	CASSSSGRYGYTF